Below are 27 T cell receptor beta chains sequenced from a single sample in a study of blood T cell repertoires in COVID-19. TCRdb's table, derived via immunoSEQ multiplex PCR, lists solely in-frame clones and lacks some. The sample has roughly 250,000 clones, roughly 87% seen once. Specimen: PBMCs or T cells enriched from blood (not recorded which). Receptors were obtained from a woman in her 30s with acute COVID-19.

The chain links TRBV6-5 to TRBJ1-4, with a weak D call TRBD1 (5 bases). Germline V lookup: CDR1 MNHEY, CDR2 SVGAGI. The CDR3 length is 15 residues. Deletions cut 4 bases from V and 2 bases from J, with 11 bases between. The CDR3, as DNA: TGTGCCAGCAGTTTCACGGGGGGGACTAATGAAAAACTGTTTTTT. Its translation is CASSFTGGTNEKLFF.

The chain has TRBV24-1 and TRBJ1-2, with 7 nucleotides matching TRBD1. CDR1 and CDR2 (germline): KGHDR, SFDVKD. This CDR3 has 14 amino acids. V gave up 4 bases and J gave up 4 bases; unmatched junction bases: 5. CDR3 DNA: TGTGCCACCAGTGAGACGGACAGGACCTATGGCTACACCTTC. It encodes CATSETDRTYGYTF.

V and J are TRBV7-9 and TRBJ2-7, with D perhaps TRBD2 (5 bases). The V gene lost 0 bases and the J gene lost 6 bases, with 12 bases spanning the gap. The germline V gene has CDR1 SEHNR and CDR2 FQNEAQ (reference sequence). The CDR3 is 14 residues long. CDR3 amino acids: CASSLASTGIEQYF. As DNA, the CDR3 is TGTGCCAGCAGCTTAGCTAGTACGGGAATCGAGCAGTACTTC.

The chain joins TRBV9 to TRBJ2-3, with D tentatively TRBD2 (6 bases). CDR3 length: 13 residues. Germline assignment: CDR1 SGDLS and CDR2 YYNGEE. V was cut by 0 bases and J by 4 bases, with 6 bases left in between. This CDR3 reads CASSVAGADTQYF. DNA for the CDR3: TGTGCCAGCAGCGTAGCGGGAGCAGATACGCAGTATTTT.

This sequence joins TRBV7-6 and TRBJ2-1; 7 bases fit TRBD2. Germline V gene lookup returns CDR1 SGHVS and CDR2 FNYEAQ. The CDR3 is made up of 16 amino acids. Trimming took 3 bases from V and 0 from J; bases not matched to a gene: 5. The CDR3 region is CASSLGGTSSYNEQFF. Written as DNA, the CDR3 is TGTGCCAGCAGCTTGGGGGGGACGAGCTCCTACAATGAGCAGTTCTTC.

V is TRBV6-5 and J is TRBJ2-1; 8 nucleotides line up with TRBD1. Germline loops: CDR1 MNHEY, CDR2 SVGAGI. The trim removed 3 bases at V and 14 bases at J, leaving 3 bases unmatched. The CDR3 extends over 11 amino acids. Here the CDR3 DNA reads TGTGCCAGCAGTTATTGGACAGGGAAGTTCTTC. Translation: CASSYWTGKFF.

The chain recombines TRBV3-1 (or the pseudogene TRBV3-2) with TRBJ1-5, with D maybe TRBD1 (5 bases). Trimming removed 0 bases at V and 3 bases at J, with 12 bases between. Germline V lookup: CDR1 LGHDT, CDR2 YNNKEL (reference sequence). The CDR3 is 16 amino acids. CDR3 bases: TGTGCCAGCAGCCAAGACCCAGGGATTTCCAATCAGCCCCAGCATTTT. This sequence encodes CASSQDPGISNQPQHF.

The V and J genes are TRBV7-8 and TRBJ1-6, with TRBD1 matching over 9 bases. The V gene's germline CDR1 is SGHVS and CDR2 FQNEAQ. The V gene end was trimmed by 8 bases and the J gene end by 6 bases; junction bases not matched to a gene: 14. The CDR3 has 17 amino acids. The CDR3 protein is CASGGDRVILGNSPLHF. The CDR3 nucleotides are TGTGCCAGCGGGGGGGACAGGGTTATCTTAGGTAATTCACCCCTCCACTTT.

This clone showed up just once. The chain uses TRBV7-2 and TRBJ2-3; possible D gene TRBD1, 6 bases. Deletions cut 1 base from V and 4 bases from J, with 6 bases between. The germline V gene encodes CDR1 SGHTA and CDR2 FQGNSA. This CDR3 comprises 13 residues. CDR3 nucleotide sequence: TGTGCCAGCAGCTTAGGGGGGCCAGATACGCAGTATTTT. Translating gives CASSLGGPDTQYF.

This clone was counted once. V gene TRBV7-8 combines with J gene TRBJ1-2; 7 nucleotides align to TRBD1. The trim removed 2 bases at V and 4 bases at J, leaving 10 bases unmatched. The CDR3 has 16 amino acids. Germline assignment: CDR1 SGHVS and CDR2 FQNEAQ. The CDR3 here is CASSLRTGGRLYGYTF. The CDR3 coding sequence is TGTGCCAGCAGCTTACGGACAGGCGGACGACTCTATGGCTACACCTTC.

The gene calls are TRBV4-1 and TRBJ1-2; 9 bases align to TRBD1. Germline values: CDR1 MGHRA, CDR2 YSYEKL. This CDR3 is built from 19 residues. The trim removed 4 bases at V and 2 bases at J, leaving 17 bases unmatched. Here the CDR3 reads CASSLRPRTSDRGNYGYTF. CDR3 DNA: TGCGCCAGCAGCCTCCGGCCCCGAACCTCTGACAGGGGGAACTATGGCTACACCTTC.

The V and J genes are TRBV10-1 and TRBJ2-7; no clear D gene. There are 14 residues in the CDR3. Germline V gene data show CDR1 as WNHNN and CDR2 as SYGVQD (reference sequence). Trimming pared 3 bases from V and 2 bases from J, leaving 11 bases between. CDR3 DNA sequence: TGCGCCAGCAGTGAAAATACTGTTCCCTACGAGCAGTACTTC. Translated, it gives CASSENTVPYEQYF.

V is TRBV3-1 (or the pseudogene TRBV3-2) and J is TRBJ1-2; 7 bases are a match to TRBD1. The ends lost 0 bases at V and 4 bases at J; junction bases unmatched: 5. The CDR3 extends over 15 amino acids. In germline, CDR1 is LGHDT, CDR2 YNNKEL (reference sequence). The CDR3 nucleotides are TGTGCCAGCAGCCAAGACTTCCGGGACAGCTATGGCTACACCTTC. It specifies CASSQDFRDSYGYTF.

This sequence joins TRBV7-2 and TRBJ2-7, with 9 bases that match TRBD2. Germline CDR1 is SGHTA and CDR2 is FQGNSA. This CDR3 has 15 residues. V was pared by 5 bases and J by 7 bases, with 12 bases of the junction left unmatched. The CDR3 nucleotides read TGTGCCAGCAGCGCCTGGAGAGCGGGGGGTGGAGAGCAGTACTTC. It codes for CASSAWRAGGGEQYF.

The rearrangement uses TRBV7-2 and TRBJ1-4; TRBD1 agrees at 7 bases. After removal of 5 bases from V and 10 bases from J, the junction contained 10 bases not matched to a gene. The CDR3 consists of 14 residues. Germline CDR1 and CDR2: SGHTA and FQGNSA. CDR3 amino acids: CASSAQGTAGKLFF. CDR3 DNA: TGTGCCAGCAGCGCGCAGGGGACAGCGGGAAAACTGTTTTTT.

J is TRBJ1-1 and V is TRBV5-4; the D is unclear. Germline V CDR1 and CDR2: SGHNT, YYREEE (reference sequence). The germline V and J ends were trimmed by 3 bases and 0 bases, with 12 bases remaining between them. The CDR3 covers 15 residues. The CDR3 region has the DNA TGTGCCAGCAGCTATGCGGGCAGTATGAACACTGAAGCTTTCTTT. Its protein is CASSYAGSMNTEAFF.

CDR3: CASSALGTGAYEQYF. In DNA, the CDR3 is TGCGCCAGCAGCGCCCTCGGGACAGGGGCCTACGAGCAGTACTTC. The V call is TRBV5-1, the J call TRBJ2-7; 10 nucleotides match TRBD1. CDR3 length: 15 amino acids. The trim removed 4 bases at V and 2 bases at J, leaving 6 bases unmatched. Germline-derived CDR1 and CDR2 are SGHRS and YFSETQ.

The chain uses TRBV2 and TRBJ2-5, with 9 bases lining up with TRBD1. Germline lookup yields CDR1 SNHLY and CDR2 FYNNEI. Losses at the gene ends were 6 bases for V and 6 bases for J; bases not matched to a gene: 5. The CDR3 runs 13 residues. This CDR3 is CASRGQGKQTQYF. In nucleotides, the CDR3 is TGTGCCAGCAGGGGACAGGGAAAACAGACCCAGTACTTC.

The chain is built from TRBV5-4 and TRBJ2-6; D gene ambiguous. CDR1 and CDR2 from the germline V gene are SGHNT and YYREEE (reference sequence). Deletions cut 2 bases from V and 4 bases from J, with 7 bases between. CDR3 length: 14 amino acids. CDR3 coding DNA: TGTGCCAGCAGCTTTAGATCGGGGGCCAACGTCCTGACTTTC. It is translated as CASSFRSGANVLTF. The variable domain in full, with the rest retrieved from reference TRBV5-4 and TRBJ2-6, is ETGVTQSPTHLIKTRGQQVTLRCSSQSGHNTVSWYQQALGQGPQFIFQYYREEENGRGNFPPRFSGLQFPNYSSELNVNALELDDSALYLCASSFRSGANVLTFGAGSRLTVL.

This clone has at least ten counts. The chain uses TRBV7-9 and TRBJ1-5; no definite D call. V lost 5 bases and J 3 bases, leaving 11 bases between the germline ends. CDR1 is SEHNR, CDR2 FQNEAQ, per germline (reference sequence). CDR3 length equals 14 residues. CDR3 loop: CASSRGLINQPQHF. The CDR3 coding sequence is TGTGCCAGCAGCAGAGGACTGATCAATCAGCCCCAGCATTTT.

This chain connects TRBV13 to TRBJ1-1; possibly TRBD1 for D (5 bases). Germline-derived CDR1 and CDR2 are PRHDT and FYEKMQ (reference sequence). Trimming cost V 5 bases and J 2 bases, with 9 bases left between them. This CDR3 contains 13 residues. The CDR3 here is CASSHRYNTEAFF. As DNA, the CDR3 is TGTGCCAGCAGCCACAGGTATAACACTGAAGCTTTCTTT.

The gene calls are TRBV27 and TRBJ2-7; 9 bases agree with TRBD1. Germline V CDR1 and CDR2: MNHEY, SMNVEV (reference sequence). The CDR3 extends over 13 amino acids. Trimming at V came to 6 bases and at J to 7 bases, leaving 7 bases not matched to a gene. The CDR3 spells CASRGTGLGEQYF. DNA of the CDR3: TGTGCCAGCAGGGGGACAGGGTTGGGTGAGCAGTACTTC.

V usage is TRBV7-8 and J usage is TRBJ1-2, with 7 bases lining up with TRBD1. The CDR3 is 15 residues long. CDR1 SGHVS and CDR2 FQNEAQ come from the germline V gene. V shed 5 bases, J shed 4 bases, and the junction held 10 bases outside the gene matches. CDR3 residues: CASSEQGKGSYGYTF. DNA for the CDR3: TGTGCCAGCAGCGAACAGGGGAAGGGGTCCTATGGCTACACCTTC.

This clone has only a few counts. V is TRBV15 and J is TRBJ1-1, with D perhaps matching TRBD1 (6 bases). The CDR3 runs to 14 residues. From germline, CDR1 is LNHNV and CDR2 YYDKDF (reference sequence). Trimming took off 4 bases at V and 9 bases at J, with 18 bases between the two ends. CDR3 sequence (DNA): TGTGCCACCAGCATACGCACCTCGGACAGTAAAGCTTTCTTT. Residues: CATSIRTSDSKAFF.

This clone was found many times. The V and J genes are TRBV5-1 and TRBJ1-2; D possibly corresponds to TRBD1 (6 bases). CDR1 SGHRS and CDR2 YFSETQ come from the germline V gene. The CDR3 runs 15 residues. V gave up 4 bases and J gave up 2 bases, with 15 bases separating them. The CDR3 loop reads CASSVTGEPNYGYTF. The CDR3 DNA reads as TGCGCCAGCAGCGTGACAGGAGAACCCAACTATGGCTACACCTTC.

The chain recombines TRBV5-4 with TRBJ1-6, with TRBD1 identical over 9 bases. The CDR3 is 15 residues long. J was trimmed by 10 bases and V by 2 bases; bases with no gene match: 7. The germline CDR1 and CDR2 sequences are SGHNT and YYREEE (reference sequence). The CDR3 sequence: CASSLQGAWESPLHF. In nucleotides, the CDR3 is TGTGCCAGCAGCTTACAGGGGGCCTGGGAATCACCCCTCCACTTT.

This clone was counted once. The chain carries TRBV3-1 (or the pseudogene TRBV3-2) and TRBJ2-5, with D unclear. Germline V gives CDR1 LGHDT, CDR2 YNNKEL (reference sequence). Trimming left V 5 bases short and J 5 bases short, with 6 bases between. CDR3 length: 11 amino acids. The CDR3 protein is CASSFRETQYF. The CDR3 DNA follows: TGTGCCAGCAGCTTCCGGGAGACCCAGTACTTC.